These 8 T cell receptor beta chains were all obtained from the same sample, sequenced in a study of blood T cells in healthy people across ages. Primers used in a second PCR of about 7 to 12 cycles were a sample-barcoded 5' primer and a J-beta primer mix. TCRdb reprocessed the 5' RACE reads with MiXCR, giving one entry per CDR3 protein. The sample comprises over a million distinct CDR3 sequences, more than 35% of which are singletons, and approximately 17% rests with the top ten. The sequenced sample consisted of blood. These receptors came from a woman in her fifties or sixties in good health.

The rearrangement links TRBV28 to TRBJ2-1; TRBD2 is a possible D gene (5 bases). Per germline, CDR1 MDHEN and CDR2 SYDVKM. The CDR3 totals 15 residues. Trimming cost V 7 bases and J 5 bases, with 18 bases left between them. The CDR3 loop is CASTRPRGTNNEQFF. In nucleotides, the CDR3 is TGTGCCAGCACTAGACCCCGGGGAACAAACAATGAGCAGTTCTTC.

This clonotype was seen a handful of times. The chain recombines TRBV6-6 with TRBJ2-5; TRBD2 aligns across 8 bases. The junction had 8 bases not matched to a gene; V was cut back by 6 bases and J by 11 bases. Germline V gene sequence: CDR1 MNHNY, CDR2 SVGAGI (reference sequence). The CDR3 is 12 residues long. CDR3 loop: CASSGRGLGQYF. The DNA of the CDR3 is TGTGCCAGCAGCGGGCGGGGACTAGGGCAGTACTTC.

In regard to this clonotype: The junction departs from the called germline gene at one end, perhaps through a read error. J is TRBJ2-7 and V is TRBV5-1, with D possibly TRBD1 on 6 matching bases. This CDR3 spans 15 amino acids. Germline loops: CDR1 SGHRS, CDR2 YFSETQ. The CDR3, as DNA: TGCGCCAGCGGCTTGTCGGGACAATCCGACTACGAGCAGTACTTC. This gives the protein CASGLSGQSDYEQYF.

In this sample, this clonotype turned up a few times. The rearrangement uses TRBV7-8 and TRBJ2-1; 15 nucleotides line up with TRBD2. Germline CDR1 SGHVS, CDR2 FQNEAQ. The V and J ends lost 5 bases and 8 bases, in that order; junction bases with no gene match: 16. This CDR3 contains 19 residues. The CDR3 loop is CASSQLGGTSGRPYHEQFF. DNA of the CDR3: TGTGCCAGCAGCCAGCTGGGAGGGACTAGCGGGAGGCCTTACCATGAGCAGTTCTTC.

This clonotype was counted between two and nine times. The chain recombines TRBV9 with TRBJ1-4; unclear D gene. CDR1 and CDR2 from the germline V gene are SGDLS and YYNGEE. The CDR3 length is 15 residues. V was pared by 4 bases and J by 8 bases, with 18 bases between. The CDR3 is CASSRGPAGSEKLFF. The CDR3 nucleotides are TGTGCCAGCAGCCGAGGACCTGCGGGGAGCGAAAAACTGTTTTTT.

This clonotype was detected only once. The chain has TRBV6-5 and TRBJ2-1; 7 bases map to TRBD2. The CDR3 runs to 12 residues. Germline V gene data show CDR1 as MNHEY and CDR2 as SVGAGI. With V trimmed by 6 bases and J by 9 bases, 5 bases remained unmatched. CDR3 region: CASRRETGEQFF. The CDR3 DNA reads TGTGCCAGCAGGCGGGAGACTGGTGAGCAGTTCTTC.

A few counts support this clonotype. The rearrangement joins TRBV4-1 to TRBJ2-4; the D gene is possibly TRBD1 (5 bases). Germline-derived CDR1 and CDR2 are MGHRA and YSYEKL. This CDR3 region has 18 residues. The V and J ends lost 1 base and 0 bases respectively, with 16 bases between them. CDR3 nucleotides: TGCGCCAGCAGCCAAGGAGGCGCAGGGCCCGTAGCCAAAAACATTCAGTACTTC. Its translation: CASSQGGAGPVAKNIQYF.

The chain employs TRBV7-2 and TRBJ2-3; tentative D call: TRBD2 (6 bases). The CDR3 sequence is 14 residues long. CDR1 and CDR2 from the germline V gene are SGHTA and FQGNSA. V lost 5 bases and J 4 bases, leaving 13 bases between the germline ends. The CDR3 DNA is TGTGCCAGCAGCGCATTGGAGGGCCCAGATACGCAGTATTTT. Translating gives CASSALEGPDTQYF.